The rows below give T cell receptor beta chains drawn from one sample of a study of low-dose radiotherapy and immunotherapy resistance in tumors. Each CDR3 protein gets one entry after TCRdb re-called the reads with MiXCR. Among 45,000 to 75,000 distinct CDR3 sequences listed, approximately 26% were seen once. This material consisted of PBMCs, taken before treatment. The receptors derive from a male donor with prostate cancer. CDR3s include the opening cysteine and the closing phenylalanine or tryptophan. The D gene is left open where the match is weak. The size field is filled for only some rows; it gives once, few, many or a size class.

J	V	D	size	CDR3	DNA
TRBJ1-1	TRBV2	TRBD1	many	CASRADRGNTEAFF	TGTGCCAGCAGGGCAGACAGGGGGAACACTGAAGCTTTCTTT
TRBJ1-1	TRBV12-3/TRBV12-4	-	many	CASVGQLNTEAFF	TGTGCCAGCGTGGGGCAGCTGAACACTGAAGCTTTCTTT
TRBJ1-2	TRBV5-1	-	-	CASSPRQSNYGYTF	TGCGCCAGCAGCCCAAGACAGTCTAACTATGGCTACACCTTC
TRBJ2-7	TRBV19	TRBD2	many	CASSITSAYEQYF	TGTGCCAGTAGTATCACTAGCGCTTACGAGCAGTACTTC
TRBJ1-5	TRBV12-3/TRBV12-4	-	many	CASSLGDNQPQHF	TGTGCCAGCAGTTTGGGCGACAATCAGCCCCAGCATTTT
TRBJ1-4	TRBV27	TRBD1	many	CASSHMTGDGNEKLFF	TGTGCCAGCAGTCACATGACAGGGGATGGTAATGAAAAACTGTTTTTT
TRBJ1-4	TRBV7-4	-	many	CASSFTASDEKLFF	TGTGCCAGCAGCTTTACAGCGTCTGATGAAAAACTGTTTTTT
TRBJ2-1	TRBV7-6	TRBD1	many	CASSYGQGYYDEQFF	TGTGCCAGCAGCTACGGACAGGGGTATTACGATGAGCAGTTCTTC
TRBJ2-3	TRBV10-3	-	-	CAISAEATKKDTQYF	TGTGCCATCAGTGCGGAGGCCACCAAAAAAGATACGCAGTATTTT
TRBJ2-7	TRBV28	TRBD1	many	CASSTTRQGLMYEQYF	TGTGCCAGCAGTACCACACGACAGGGGCTAATGTACGAGCAGTACTTC
TRBJ1-1	TRBV21-1	-	many	CASSKPHTEAFF	TGTGCCAGCAGCAAACCCCACACTGAAGCTTTCTTT
TRBJ2-2	TRBV6-5	-	-	CATTRDFYTGELFF	TGTGCCACAACACGGGACTTCTACACCGGGGAGCTGTTTTTT
TRBJ1-1	TRBV7-9	TRBD1	many	CASSLGQGDTEAFF	TGTGCCAGCAGCCTAGGACAGGGAGATACTGAAGCTTTCTTT
TRBJ2-3	TRBV9	-	many	CVRASAAPSTDTQYF	TGTGTAAGGGCTAGCGCAGCCCCTAGCACAGATACGCAGTATTTT
TRBJ2-1	TRBV29-1	-	-	CSVEGAGVHNEQFF	TGCAGCGTTGAGGGGGCGGGGGTACACAATGAGCAGTTCTTC
TRBJ1-1	TRBV12-3/TRBV12-4	-	many	CASSFGLTNTEAFF	TGTGCCAGCAGTTTCGGACTTACAAACACTGAAGCTTTCTTT
TRBJ1-1	TRBV14	-	many	CASSHERNTEAFF	TGTGCCAGCAGCCACGAGAGGAACACTGAAGCTTTCTTT
TRBJ1-4	TRBV18	-	many	CASSPLLTNEKLFF	TGTGCCAGCTCACCACTCCTAACTAATGAAAAACTGTTTTTT
TRBJ1-5	TRBV14	-	many	CASSQAPRQPQHF	TGTGCCAGCAGCCAAGCCCCACGTCAGCCCCAGCATTTT
TRBJ2-1	TRBV4-1	-	many	CASSQDWGQLVRQFF	TGCGCCAGCAGCCAAGATTGGGGTCAACTCGTCAGGCAGTTCTTC
TRBJ2-3	TRBV28	-	-	CASGAGTQYF	TGTGCGAGCGGCGCGGGTACGCAGTATTTT
TRBJ2-7	TRBV7-9	-	many	CASSSGTSEQYF	TGTGCCAGCAGCTCCGGGACGTCTGAGCAGTACTTC
TRBJ2-1	TRBV30	-	many	CARSLGGSSYNEQFF	TGTGCCCGGAGCCTTGGGGGGAGCTCCTACAATGAGCAGTTCTTC
TRBJ1-5	TRBV12-3/TRBV12-4	-	-	CASRRGTVSNQPQHF	TGTGCCAGCAGGCGCGGGACGGTTAGCAATCAGCCCCAGCATTTT
TRBJ2-1	TRBV7-9	TRBD2	many	CASRSRGDNEQFF	TGTGCCAGCAGGAGTCGGGGGGACAATGAGCAGTTCTTC
TRBJ2-1	TRBV5-4	TRBD2	many	CASSDELSGGRGEQFF	TGTGCCAGCAGCGACGAACTTAGCGGGGGGCGCGGTGAGCAGTTCTTC
TRBJ2-3	TRBV20-1	-	-	CSASRGTGTDTQYF	TGCAGTGCTAGCAGGGGCACGGGCACAGATACGCAGTATTTT
TRBJ1-1	TRBV19	TRBD1	few	CASRDRPSEAFF	TGTGCCTCCCGGGACAGGCCGTCTGAAGCTTTCTTT
TRBJ2-3	TRBV19	-	many	CASSIAYTDTQYF	TGTGCCAGTAGTATCGCGTACACAGATACGCAGTATTTT
TRBJ2-1	TRBV29-1	TRBD1	medium-sized	CSVADRGLGEQFF	TGCAGCGTTGCGGACAGGGGGCTGGGTGAGCAGTTCTTC
TRBJ2-6	TRBV7-9	-	many	CASSLSPLRETGANVLTF	TGTGCCAGCAGCTTATCTCCCCTAAGGGAAACTGGGGCCAACGTCCTGACTTTC
TRBJ1-1	TRBV18	-	-	CASSPPRGDTEAFF	TGTGCCAGCTCACCACCCCGGGGGGACACTGAAGCTTTCTTT
TRBJ2-1	TRBV6-1	TRBD2	once	CASSEVAGGREQFF	TGTGCCAGCAGTGAAGTAGCGGGGGGCCGCGAGCAGTTCTTC
TRBJ2-1	TRBV7-8	-	-	CASSLANREGSFFF	TGTGCCAGCAGCTTAGCTAACAGGGAGGGGAGTTTTTTTTTC
TRBJ2-7	TRBV3-1	TRBD2	many	CASSPGLAGGRSYEQYF	TGTGCCAGCAGCCCGGGACTAGCGGGAGGGAGGTCCTACGAGCAGTACTTC
TRBJ1-5	TRBV28	-	-	CASSWNQPQHF	TGTGCCAGCAGTTGGAATCAGCCCCAGCATTTT
TRBJ2-1	TRBV5-1	-	-	CASSGRGNEQFF	TGCGCCAGCAGCGGACGGGGTAATGAGCAGTTCTTC
TRBJ2-3	TRBV20-1	TRBD2	many	CSARGGGKGPDTQYF	TGCAGTGCTAGAGGCGGGGGGAAGGGCCCAGATACGCAGTATTTT
TRBJ2-7	TRBV29-1	TRBD1	-	CSARGQGRREQYF	TGCAGCGCTAGGGGACAGGGAAGGAGGGAGCAGTACTTC
TRBJ2-2	TRBV5-1	TRBD1	many	CASSLGRTGPGELFF	TGCGCCAGCAGCTTGGGTAGGACAGGGCCCGGGGAGCTGTTTTTT
TRBJ2-1	TRBV5-1	-	many	CASSAFNEQFF	TGCGCCAGCAGCGCTTTCAATGAGCAGTTCTTC
TRBJ2-2	TRBV6-1	TRBD2	-	CASSDPSGRLRTGELFF	TGTGCCAGCAGTGATCCTAGCGGGAGATTGAGGACCGGGGAGCTGTTTTTT
TRBJ2-1	TRBV19	TRBD2	many	CASSSLASGVNEQFF	TGTGCCAGTAGCTCTCTAGCAAGCGGGGTGAATGAGCAGTTCTTC
TRBJ2-1	TRBV29-1	-	many	CSASRGDEQFF	TGCAGCGCTAGCAGGGGCGATGAGCAGTTCTTC
TRBJ1-1	TRBV5-1	-	many	CASSFLATNTEAFF	TGCGCCAGCAGCTTCTTGGCGACGAACACTGAAGCTTTCTTT
TRBJ2-2	TRBV10-3	-	many	CAIRRDGNTGELFF	TGTGCCATCAGAAGGGACGGCAACACCGGGGAGCTGTTTTTT
TRBJ1-5	TRBV7-6	-	many	CASSSPGGINQPQHF	TGTGCCAGCAGCTCCCCCGGGGGTATTAATCAGCCCCAGCATTTT
TRBJ2-5	TRBV7-9	-	-	CATEGRKETQYF	TGTGCCACCGAAGGGCGAAAAGAGACCCAGTACTTC
TRBJ2-3	TRBV5-1	TRBD2	few	CASSDGTSGDTDTQYF	TGCGCCAGCAGCGACGGGACTAGCGGGGACACAGATACGCAGTATTTT